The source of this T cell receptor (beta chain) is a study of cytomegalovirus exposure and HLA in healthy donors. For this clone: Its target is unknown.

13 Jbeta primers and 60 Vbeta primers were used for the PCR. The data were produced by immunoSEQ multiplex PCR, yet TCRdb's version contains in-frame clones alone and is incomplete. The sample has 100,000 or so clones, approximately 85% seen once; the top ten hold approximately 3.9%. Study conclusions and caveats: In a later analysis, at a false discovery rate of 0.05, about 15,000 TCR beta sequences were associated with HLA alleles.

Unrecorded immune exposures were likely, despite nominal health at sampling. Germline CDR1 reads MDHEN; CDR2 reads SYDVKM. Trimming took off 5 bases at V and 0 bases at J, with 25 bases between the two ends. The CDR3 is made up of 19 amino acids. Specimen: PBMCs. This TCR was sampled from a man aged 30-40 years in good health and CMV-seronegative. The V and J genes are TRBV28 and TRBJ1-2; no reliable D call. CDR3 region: CASSPPLGQPGFSNYGYTF. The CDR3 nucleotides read TGTGCCAGCAGTCCCCCCCTGGGCCAGCCAGGATTCTCTAACTATGGCTACACCTTC.